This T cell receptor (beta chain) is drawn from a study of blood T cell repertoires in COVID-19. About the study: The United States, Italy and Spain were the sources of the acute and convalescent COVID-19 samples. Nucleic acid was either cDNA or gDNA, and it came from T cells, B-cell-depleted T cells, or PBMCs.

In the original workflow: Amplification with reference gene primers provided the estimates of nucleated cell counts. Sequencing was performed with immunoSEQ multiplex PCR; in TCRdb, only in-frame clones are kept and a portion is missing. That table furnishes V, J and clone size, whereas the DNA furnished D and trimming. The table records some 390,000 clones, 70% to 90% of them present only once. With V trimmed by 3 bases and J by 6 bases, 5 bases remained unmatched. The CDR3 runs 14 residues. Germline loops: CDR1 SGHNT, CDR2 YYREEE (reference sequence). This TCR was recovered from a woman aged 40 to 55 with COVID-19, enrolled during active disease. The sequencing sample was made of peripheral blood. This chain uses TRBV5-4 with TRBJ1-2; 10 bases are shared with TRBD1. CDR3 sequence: CASSWDRGGHGYTF. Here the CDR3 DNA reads TGTGCCAGCAGCTGGGACAGGGGAGGTCATGGCTACACCTTC.